This TCR beta chain was captured in a study of blood T cell repertoires in COVID-19. Libraries were prepared by immunoSEQ multiplex PCR; TCRdb keeps only in-frame clonotypes and omits some of them. The sample holds hundreds of thousands of clones; 80% to 90% are singletons and the top ten take roughly 1.4%. This clone has more than one count but fewer than ten. Material: peripheral blood. This TCR derives from a woman in her twenties or thirties with active or convalescent COVID-19.

CDR3 sequence (DNA): TGTGCCAGCAGCTTAGGACAGGATGGTTCACCCCTCCACTTT. This sequence encodes CASSLGQDGSPLHF. The rearrangement uses TRBV13 and TRBJ1-6; possible D gene TRBD1, 5 bases. Between the trimmed V and J ends, which lost 0 bases and 9 bases, there was a span of 9 bases. This CDR3 has 14 amino acids. Germline CDR1 is PRHDT and CDR2 is FYEKMQ (reference sequence).